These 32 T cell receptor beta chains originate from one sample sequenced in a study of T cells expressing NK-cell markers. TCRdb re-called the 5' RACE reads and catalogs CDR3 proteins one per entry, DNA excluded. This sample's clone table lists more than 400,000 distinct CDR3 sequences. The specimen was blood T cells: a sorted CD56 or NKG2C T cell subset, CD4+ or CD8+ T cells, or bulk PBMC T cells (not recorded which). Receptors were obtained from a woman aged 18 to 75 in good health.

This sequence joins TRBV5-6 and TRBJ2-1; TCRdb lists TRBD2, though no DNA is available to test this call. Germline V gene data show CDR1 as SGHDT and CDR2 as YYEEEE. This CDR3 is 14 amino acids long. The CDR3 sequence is CASSSTGTRYEQFF.

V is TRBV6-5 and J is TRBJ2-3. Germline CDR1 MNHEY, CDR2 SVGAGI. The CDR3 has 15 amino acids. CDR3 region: CASSYEPQQWDTQYF.

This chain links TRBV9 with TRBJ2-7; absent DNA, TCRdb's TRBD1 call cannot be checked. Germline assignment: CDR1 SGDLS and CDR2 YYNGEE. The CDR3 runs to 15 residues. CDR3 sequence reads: CASSESPRDIHEQYF.

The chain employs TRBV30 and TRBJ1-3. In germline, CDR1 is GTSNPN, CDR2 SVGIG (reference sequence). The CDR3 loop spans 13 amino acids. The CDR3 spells CAWSESSGNTIYF.

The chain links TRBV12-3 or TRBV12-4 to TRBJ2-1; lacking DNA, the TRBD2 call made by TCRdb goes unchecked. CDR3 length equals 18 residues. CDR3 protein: CASSPGLVNYLGHNEQFF.

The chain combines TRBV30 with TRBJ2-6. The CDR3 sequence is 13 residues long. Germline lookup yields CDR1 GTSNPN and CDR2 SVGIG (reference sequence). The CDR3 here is CAWRVPGANVLTF.

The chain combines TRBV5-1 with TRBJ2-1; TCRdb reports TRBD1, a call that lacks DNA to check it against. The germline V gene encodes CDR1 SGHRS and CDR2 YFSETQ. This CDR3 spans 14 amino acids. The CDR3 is CASSMDSLYNEQFF.

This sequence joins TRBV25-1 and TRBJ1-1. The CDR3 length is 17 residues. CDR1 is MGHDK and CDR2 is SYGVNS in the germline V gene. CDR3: CASSESGARRGSTEAFF.

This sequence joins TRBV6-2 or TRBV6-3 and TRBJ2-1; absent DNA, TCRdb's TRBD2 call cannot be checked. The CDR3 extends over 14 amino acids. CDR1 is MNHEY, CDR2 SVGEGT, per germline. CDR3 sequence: CASTTLAGGNEQFF.

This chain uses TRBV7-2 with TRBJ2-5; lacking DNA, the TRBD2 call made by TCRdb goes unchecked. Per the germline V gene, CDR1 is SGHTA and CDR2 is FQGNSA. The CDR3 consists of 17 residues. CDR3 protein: CASSLVSVAGWEETQYF.

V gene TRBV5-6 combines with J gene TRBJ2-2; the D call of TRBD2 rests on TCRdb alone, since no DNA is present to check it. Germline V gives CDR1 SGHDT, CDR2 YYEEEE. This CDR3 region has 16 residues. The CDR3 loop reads CASSLMRDHDTGELFF.

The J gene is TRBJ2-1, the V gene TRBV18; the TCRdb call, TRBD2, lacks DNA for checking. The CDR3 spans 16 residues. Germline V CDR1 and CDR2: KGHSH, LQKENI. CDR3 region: CASSPPGLALDNEQFF.

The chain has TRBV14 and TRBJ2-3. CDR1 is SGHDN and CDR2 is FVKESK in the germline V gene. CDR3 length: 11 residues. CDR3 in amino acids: CASSQVDTQYF.

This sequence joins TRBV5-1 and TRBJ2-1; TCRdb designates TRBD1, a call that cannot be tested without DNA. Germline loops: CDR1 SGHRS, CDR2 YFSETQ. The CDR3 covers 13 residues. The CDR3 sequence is CASSTGDNNEQFF.

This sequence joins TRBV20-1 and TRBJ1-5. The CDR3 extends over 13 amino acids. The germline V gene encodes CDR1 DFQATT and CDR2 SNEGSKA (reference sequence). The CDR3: CSAVYAGVQPQHF.

The CDR3 loop is CASSQEGQGEYNEQFF. The rearrangement joins TRBV4-1 to TRBJ2-1; without DNA, the TCRdb call of TRBD1 cannot be checked. The germline V gene encodes CDR1 MGHRA and CDR2 YSYEKL. This CDR3 spans 16 amino acids.

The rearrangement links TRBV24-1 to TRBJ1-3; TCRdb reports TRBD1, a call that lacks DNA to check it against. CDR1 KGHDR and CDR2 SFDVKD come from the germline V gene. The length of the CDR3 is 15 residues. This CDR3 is CATSDSTDSGNTIYF.

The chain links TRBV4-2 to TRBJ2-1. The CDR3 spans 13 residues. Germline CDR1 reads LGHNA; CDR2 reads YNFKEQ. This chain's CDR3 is CASSQEAIHEQFF.

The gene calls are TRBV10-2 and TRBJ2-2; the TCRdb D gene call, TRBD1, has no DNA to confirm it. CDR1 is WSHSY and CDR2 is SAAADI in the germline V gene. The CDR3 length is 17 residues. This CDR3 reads CASSEPSPGSGTGELFF.

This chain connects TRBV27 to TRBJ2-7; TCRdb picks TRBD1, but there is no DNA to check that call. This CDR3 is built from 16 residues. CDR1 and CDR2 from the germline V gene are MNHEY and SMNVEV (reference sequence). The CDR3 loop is CASSLSPGRVSYEQYF.

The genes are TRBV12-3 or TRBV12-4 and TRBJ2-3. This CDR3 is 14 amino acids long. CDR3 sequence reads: CASSPKSSTDTQYF.

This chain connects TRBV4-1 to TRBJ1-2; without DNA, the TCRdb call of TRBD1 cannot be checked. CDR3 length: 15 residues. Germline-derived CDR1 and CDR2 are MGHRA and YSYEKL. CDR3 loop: CASSQAPVGSYGYTF.

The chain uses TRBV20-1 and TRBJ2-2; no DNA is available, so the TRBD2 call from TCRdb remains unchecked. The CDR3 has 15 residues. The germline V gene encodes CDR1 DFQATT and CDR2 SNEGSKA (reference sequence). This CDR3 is CSAPNSGGPNGELFF.

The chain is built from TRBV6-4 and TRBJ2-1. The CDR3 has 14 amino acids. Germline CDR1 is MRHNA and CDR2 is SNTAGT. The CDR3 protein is CASSDQGLNDEQFF.

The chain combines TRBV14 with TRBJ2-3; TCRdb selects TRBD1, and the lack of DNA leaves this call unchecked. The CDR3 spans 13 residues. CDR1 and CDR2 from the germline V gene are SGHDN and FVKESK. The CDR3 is CASSLVGGDTQYF.

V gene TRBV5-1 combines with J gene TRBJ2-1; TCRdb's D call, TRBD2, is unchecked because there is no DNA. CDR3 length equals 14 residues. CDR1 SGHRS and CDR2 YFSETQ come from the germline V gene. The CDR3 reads CASSAGLGGNEQFF.

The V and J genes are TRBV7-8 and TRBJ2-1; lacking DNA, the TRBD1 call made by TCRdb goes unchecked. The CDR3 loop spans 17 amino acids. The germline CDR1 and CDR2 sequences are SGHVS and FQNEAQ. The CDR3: CASSLVTGQSTGRGEFF.

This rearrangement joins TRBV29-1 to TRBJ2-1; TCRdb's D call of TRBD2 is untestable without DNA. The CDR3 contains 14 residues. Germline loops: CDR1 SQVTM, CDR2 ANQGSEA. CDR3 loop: CSVSRRSSYNEQFF.

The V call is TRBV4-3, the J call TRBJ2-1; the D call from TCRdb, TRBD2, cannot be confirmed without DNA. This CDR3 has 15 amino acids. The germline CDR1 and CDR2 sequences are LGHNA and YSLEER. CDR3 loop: CASSQAGALYNEQFF.

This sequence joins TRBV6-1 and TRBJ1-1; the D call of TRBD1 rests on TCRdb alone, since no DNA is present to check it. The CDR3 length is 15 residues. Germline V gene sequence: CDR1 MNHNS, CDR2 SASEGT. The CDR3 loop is CASSRGVKMNTEAFF.

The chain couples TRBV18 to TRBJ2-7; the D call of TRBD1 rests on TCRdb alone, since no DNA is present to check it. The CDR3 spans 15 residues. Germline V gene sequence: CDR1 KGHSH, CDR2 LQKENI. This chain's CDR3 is CASSPPAGGGYEQYF.

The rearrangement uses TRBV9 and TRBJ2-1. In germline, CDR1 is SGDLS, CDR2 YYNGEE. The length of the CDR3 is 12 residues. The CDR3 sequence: CASSPNGQEQFF.